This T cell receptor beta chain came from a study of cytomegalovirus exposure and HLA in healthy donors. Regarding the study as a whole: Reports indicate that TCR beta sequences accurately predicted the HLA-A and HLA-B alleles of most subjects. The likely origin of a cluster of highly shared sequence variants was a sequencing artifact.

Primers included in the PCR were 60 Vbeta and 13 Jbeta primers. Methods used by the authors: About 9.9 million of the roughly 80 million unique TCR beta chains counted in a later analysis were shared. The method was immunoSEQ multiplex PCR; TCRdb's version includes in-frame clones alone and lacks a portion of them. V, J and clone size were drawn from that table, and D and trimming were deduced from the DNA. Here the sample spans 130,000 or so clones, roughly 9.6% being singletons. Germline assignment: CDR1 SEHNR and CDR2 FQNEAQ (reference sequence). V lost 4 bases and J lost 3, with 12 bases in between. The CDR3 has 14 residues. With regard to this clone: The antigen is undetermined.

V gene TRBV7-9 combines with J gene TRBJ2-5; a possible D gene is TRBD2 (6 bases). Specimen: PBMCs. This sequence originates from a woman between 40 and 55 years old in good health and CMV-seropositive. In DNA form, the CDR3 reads TGTGCCAGCAGCTATTCCGGCGGGAAAGAGACCCAGTACTTC. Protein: CASSYSGGKETQYF.